The rows below give T cell receptor beta chains drawn from one sample of a study of early T cells in non-severe SARS-CoV-2 infection. In TCRdb, the 5' RACE reads were re-called with MiXCR into one record per CDR3 protein. This table holds around 25,000 distinct CDR3 sequences, approximately 4.4% found once. Sequenced input: whole blood. The source of these receptors is an adult who was a healthcare worker with PCR-confirmed SARS-CoV-2 infection or an uninfected control (not recorded which). CDR3s include the opening cysteine and the closing phenylalanine or tryptophan. A D gene is named only where the DNA matches it firmly. Rows give clone size only sometimes, using once, few, many, or a class for an expanded clone.

>-|TRBV11-2|TRBJ2-3|TRBD2
CASSLARGRGFTDTQYF
TGTGCCAGCAGCTTAGCCCGGGGGAGGGGATTCACAGATACGCAGTATTTT
>-|TRBV10-3|TRBJ2-5|-
CAISDREETQYF
TGTGCCATCAGTGACAGGGAAGAGACCCAGTACTTC
>medium-sized|TRBV7-8|TRBJ2-6|-
CASSFDRPYSGANVLTF
TGTGCCAGCAGCTTTGACAGGCCTTACTCTGGGGCCAACGTCCTGACTTTC
>many|TRBV12-3/TRBV12-4|TRBJ1-2|TRBD1
CASSSTGTGGLFIYGYTF
TGTGCCAGCAGTAGCACCGGGACAGGGGGCCTATTTATCTATGGCTACACCTTC
>-|TRBV7-9|TRBJ1-3|-
CASSWERSPGNTIYF
TGTGCCAGCAGCTGGGAACGATCCCCTGGAAACACCATATATTTT
>-|TRBV3-1|TRBJ1-2|-
CASSQPGGWYGYTF
TGTGCCAGCAGCCAACCAGGAGGTTGGTATGGCTACACCTTC
>-|TRBV12-3/TRBV12-4|TRBJ1-6|-
CASSLAIGERSYNSPLHF
TGTGCCAGCAGTTTAGCTATCGGGGAAAGGTCCTATAATTCACCCCTCCACTTT
>many|TRBV12-3/TRBV12-4|TRBJ2-5|-
CASSSRARETQYF
TGTGCCAGCAGTTCCAGGGCGCGGGAGACCCAGTACTTC
>-|TRBV6-5|TRBJ1-4|-
CASRDRINEKLFF
TGTGCCAGCAGGGACAGAATTAATGAAAAACTGTTTTTT
>many|TRBV19|TRBJ1-2|-
CASSRDKANYGYTF
TGTGCCAGTAGTCGGGACAAAGCTAACTATGGCTACACCTTC